What follows describes a single TCR beta chain. No cognate antigen has been identified for it. Base quality data are lacking; no much larger clone is found one base away. Before the diagnostic colonoscopy, none of the ulcerative colitis patients had been given immunosuppressive medication. A blood sample was drawn at the time of the colonoscopy. The Wizard kit (Promega) was used to extract genomic DNA from the blood and intestinal samples. Using the immunoSEQ TRB Survey service, rearranged CDR3 beta regions were amplified from genomic DNA with multiplex V and J primers. To keep sequencing depth equal across samples, survey-level depth of up to 500,000 reads per sample was applied. The libraries were purified, combined into pools and sequenced with Illumina technology. The source study handled its data this way. Productive clonality, sample overlap, pairwise scatters, CDR3 beta length, V/D/J gene usage and productiveness were all assessed with the immunoSEQ online tools. Alongside Shannon and Simpson indices, calculated diversity was computed as the number of unique rearrangements divided by total templates, multiplied by 100. For principal component analysis, Z-score normalized data were analyzed with the R prcomp function and the ggbiplot package. Blood-rectal clonal overlap within each subject was quantified with Morisita's index. Not all clones reach the TCRdb copy of this immuneACCESS table, which keeps in-frame sequences only. Checked studies attribute under half of the gap to unresolved V genes and leave the rest unexplained. D and trimming were read from the DNA, whereas the V and J calls and clone size are those reported in that table. Across this sample there are 35,000 to 45,000 clones, with 75% to 90% seen only once. About 23% of the sample comes from the top ten.

These data are taken from a study of pediatric ulcerative colitis (dated by TCRdb to 2018 to 2020). The study in broad terms: Seven or eight ulcerative colitis patients had pancolitis and two had left-sided colitis, with histology consistent with ulcerative colitis in all. From roughly 9 newly diagnosed, treatment-naive pediatric ulcerative colitis patients and a few non-IBD control children, paired blood and rectal samples were collected. The Pediatric Ulcerative Colitis Activity Index classified a couple of patients as having mild disease, several as having moderate disease and three as having acute severe colitis.

Paper-wide results and their limitations: Because repertoires were derived from total lymphocyte DNA, patterns in rare subsets such as regulatory T cells may not have been reflected. Controls, mild-moderate and acute severe colitis patients were separated by rectal repertoire features, and reduced rectal diversity due to clonal expansions was observed in acute severe colitis. Two rectal CDR3 clonotypes were detected in all ulcerative colitis patients and were not detected in any of the controls. For technical reasons, blood samples from a couple of patients gave substantially fewer templates, and these samples were excluded from the blood-rectal overlap analysis. The healthy control group was small, with only four individuals. Clonal overlap between a subject's own blood and rectum was significantly greater in ulcerative colitis patients than in controls, which suggests more T cell trafficking to inflamed tissue.

This TCR derives from a girl under 18 with moderate ulcerative colitis. Sequencing was done on a sample of blood.

The nucleotide sequence reads TGTGCCAGCAGCTTGGATACGGGTCATAATGAAAAACTGTTTTTT. The translation is CASSLDTGHNEKLFF. The receptor chain draws on TRBV5-4 and TRBJ1-4, with no confidently assigned D gene. CDR1 and CDR2, looked up from the germline V gene (reference sequence), are SGHNT and YYREEE. CDR3 length: 15 amino acids, cysteine to phenylalanine. The kept DNA is CDR3 alone, 45 bases in frame from the first base. The trim is 0 bases for V and 4 bases for J, with a gap of 10 bases between the germline ends.